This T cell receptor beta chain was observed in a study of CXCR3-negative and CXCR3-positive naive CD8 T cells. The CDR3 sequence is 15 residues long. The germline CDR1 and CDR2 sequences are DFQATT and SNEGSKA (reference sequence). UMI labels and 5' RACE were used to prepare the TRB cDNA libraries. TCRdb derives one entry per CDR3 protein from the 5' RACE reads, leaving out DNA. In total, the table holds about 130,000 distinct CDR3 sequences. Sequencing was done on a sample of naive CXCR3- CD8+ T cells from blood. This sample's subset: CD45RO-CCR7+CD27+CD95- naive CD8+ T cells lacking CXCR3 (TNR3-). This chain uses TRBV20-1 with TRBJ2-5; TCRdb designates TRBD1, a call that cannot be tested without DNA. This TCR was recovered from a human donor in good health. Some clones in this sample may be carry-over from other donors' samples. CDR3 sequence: CSASHGRGLGETQYF.